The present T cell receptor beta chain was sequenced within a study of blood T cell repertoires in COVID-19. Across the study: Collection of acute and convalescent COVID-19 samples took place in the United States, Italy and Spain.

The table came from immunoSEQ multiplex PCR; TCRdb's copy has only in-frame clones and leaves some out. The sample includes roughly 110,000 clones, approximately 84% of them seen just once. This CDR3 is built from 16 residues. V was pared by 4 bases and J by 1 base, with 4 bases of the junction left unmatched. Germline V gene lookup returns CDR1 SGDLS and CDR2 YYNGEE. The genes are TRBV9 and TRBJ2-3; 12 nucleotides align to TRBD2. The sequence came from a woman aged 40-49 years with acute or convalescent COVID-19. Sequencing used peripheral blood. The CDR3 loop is CASSPRTSGGTDTQYF. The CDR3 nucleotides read TGTGCCAGCAGCCCCCGGACTAGCGGGGGCACAGATACGCAGTATTTT.